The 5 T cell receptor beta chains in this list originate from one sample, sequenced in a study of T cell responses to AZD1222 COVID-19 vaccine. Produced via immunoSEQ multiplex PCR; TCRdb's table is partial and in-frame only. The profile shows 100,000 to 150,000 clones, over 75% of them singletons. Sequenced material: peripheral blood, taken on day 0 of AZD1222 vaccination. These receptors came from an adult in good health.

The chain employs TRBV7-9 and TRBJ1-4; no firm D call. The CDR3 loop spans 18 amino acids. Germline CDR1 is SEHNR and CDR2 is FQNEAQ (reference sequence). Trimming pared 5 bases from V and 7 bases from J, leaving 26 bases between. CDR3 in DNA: TGTGCCAGCAGCCCGGGAATACGGGGAACAGTAATGTTTGAAAAACTGTTTTTT. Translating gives CASSPGIRGTVMFEKLFF.

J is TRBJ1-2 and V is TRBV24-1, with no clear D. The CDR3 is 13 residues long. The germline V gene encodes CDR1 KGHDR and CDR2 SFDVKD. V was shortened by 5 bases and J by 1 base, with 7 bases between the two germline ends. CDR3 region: CATSAGVNYGYTF. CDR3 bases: TGTGCCACCAGTGCGGGCGTTAACTATGGCTACACCTTC.

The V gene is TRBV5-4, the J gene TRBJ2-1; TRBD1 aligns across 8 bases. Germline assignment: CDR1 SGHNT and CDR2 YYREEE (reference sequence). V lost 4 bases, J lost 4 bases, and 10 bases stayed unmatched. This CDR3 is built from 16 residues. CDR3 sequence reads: CASSKPGQEIYNEQFF. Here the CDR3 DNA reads TGTGCCAGCAGCAAACCGGGACAGGAGATTTACAATGAGCAGTTCTTC.

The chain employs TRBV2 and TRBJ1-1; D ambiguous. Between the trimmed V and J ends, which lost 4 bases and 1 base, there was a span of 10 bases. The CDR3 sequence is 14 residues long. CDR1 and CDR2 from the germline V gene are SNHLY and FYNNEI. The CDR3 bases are TGTGCCAGCAGTGGGGTATGGGGGAACACTGAAGCTTTCTTT. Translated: CASSGVWGNTEAFF.

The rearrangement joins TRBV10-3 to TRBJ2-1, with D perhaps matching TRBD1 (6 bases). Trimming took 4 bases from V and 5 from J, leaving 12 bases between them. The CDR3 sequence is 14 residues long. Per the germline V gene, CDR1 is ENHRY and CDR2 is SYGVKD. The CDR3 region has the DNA TGTGCCATCAGTGTTCAAGGGGGAGACAATGAGCAGTTCTTC. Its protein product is CAISVQGGDNEQFF.